The source of this T cell receptor (beta chain) is a study of cytomegalovirus exposure and HLA in healthy donors. At the level of the study: From HLA-typed donors, an early data release held approximately 85 million unique TCRs.

PCR used 60 Vbeta primers and 13 Jbeta primers. Assay: immunoSEQ multiplex PCR; the TCRdb copy retains only in-frame clones and omits some. This table has some 130,000 clones, around 80% appearing once. Of note for this clone: The antigen is not known.

The trim removed 5 bases at V and 3 bases at J, leaving 10 bases unmatched. CDR3 length: 15 residues. Germline loops: CDR1 LGHNA, CDR2 YNFKEQ. Regarding the study as a whole: CMV serostatus was the only recorded immune exposure for donors. Using a false discovery rate of 0.05, a later analysis showed that approximately 18,000 TCR beta sequences were associated with HLA alleles. About 87% or about 30% of the time was how often most TCR beta V segments were productive, according to an earlier analysis.

This clonotype was sampled from a human donor in good health. The source material was PBMCs. This chain connects TRBV4-2 to TRBJ2-7, with 7 nucleotides matching TRBD1. This CDR3 is CASSGLQGLSYEQYF. The CDR3 nucleotides are TGTGCCAGCAGCGGATTACAGGGGCTAAGCTACGAGCAGTACTTC.